This T cell receptor beta chain was sequenced during a study of T cell changes during pregnancy in multiple sclerosis. Germline loops: CDR1 SGHVS, CDR2 FNYEAQ. V shed 2 bases, J shed 7 bases, and the junction held 3 bases outside the gene matches. The CDR3 covers 14 residues. Profiled with immunoSEQ multiplex PCR; TCRdb holds only in-frame clones, not every one. The table has tens of thousands of clones, 80% to 95% seen once. The receptor's source is a female donor in good health, enrolled as a control in a pregnancy study. The sample here was peripheral blood, taken after pregnancy. The gene calls are TRBV7-6 and TRBJ2-1; 9 bases line up with TRBD2. The CDR3 DNA reads TGTGCCAGCAGCTTACTGCGGGAGGGGAATGAGCAGTTCTTC. As protein: CASSLLREGNEQFF.